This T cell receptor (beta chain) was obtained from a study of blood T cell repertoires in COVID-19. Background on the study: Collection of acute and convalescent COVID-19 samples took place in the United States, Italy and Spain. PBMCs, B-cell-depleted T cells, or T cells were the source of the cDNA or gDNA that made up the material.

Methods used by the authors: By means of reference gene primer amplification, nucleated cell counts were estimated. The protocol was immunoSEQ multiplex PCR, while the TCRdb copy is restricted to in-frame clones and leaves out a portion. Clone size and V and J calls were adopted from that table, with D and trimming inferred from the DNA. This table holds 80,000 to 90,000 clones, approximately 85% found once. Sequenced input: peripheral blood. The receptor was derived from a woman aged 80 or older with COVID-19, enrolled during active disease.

The CDR3 here is CASSRLAGGMGNEQFF. The CDR3 region has the DNA TGCGCCAGCAGCCGACTAGCGGGAGGCATGGGGAATGAGCAGTTCTTC. The V call is TRBV5-1, the J call TRBJ2-1; 13 bases fit TRBD2. The V segment lost 4 bases and the J segment 7 bases; nucleotides outside the gene matches: 8. The germline gives CDR1 SGHRS, CDR2 YFSETQ. The CDR3 runs 16 residues. Filled out from reference TRBV5-1 and TRBJ2-1, the complete variable domain reads KAGVTQTPRYLIKTRGQQVTLSCSPISGHRSVSWYQQTPGQGLQFLFEYFSETQRNKGNFPGRFSGRQFSNSRSEMNVSTLELGDSALYLCASSRLAGGMGNEQFFGPGTRLTVL.